This T cell receptor (beta chain) derives from a study of cytomegalovirus exposure and HLA in healthy donors. This clone appeared a single time. Use of 60 Vbeta and 13 Jbeta primers characterized the PCR. Authors' data handling: Later analysis identified approximately 80 million unique TCR beta chains, about 10 million shared. Measured with immunoSEQ multiplex PCR; TCRdb has only the in-frame clones, and not every one. V and J calls and clone size are given by that table; D and trimming were obtained from the DNA. The table lists roughly 180,000 clones, 80% of them singletons. The sample was PBMCs. This clonotype was obtained from a young man in good health and CMV-seronegative.

The CDR3 DNA is TGTGCCAGCAGCCCAAGGCGCCACAGCCGGAATAATGAAAAACTGTTTTTT. It encodes CASSPRRHSRNNEKLFF. The V gene is TRBV13, the J gene TRBJ1-4; D not resolved. CDR1 PRHDT and CDR2 FYEKMQ come from the germline V gene (reference sequence). The CDR3 covers 17 residues. V was pared by 5 bases and J by 4 bases, with 20 bases between.